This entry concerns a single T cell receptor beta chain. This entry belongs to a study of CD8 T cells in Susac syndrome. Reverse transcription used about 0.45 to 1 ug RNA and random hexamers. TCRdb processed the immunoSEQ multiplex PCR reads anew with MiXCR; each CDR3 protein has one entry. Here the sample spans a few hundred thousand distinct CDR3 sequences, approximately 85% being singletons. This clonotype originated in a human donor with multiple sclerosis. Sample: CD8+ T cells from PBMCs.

In DNA form, the CDR3 reads TGTGCCAGCAGTTCAGGCGGGATGGATACGCAGTATTTT. Amino acid sequence: CASSSGGMDTQYF. The chain joins TRBV27 to TRBJ2-3; a possible D gene is TRBD2 (6 bases). V was cut by 4 bases and J by 6 bases, with 11 bases left in between. Germline values: CDR1 MNHEY, CDR2 SMNVEV (reference sequence). The CDR3 totals 13 residues.